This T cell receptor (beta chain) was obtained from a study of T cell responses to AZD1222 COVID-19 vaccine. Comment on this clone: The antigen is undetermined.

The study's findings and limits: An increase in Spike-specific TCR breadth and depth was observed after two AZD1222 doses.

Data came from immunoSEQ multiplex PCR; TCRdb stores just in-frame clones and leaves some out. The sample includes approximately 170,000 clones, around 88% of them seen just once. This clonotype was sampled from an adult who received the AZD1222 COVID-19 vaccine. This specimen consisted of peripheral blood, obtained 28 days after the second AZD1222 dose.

This CDR3 reads CATNEKGSGELFF. In DNA form, the CDR3 reads TGTGCCACGAATGAGAAGGGGAGCGGGGAGCTGTTTTTT. The chain joins TRBV24-1 to TRBJ2-2; D may match TRBD1 or TRBD2 (5 bases each). Deletions cut 10 bases from V and 7 bases from J, with 15 bases between. The CDR3 extends over 13 amino acids. The germline V gene has CDR1 KGHDR and CDR2 SFDVKD.